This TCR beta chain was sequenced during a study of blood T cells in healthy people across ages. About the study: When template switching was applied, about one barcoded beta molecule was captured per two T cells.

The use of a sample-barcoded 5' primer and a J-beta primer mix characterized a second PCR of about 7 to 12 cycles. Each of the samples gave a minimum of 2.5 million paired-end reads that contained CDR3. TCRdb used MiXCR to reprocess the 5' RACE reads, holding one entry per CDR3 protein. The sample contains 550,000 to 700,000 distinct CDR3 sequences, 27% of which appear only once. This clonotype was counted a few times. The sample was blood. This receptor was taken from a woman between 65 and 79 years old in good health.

CDR3 bases: TGCAGTGCTAGAGATCTGGCGAGGCACAATGAGCAGTTCTTC. Protein sequence: CSARDLARHNEQFF. The chain combines TRBV20-1 with TRBJ2-1; unclear D gene. Trimming stripped 0 bases from V and 5 bases from J, with 11 bases between. The CDR3 is 14 residues long. Germline CDR1 reads DFQATT; CDR2 reads SNEGSKA (reference sequence).